A selection of T cell receptor beta chains follows, all from one sample in a study of identical twins. TCRdb re-called the 5' RACE reads with MiXCR, one entry per CDR3 protein. The data hold about 240,000 distinct CDR3 sequences, with about 11% observed a single time. The sample was memory T cells sorted from blood. These receptor sequences come from a man aged 50-59 years in good health. Both conserved end residues are part of each CDR3. Fields, in order: clone size, J gene, D gene, V gene, CDR3 protein, CDR3 DNA. The D gene is left open where the match is weak. A clone size is listed for some rows: how often the clone was seen (once, few, many), or a class if it is expanded.

clone size: few
J gene: TRBJ2-1
D gene: .
V gene: TRBV9
CDR3 protein: CASSPRVSYNEQFF
CDR3 DNA: TGTGCCAGCAGCCCCAGGGTATCCTACAATGAGCAGTTCTTC

clone size: many
J gene: TRBJ2-7
D gene: .
V gene: TRBV5-8
CDR3 protein: CASSLAGGQYF
CDR3 DNA: TGTGCCAGCAGCTTGGCGGGTGGGCAGTACTTC

clone size: many
J gene: TRBJ2-2
D gene: .
V gene: TRBV12-3/TRBV12-4
CDR3 protein: CASSLWLRSGPNTGELFF
CDR3 DNA: TGTGCCAGCAGTTTATGGCTTAGGAGCGGACCGAACACCGGGGAGCTGTTTTTT

clone size: many
J gene: TRBJ1-3
D gene: .
V gene: TRBV7-6
CDR3 protein: CASSPLATLGRNTIYF
CDR3 DNA: TGTGCCAGCAGCCCCCTAGCAACGCTTGGAAGAAACACCATATATTTT

clone size: few
J gene: TRBJ2-1
D gene: .
V gene: TRBV7-9
CDR3 protein: CASSSPSGLTDEQFF
CDR3 DNA: TGTGCCAGCAGCTCCCCCTCGGGGCTGACGGATGAGCAGTTCTTC

clone size: .
J gene: TRBJ2-3
D gene: .
V gene: TRBV2
CDR3 protein: CASSGGGTQYF
CDR3 DNA: TGTGCCAGCAGCGGGGGAGGAACGCAGTATTTT

clone size: few
J gene: TRBJ1-6
D gene: TRBD1
V gene: TRBV2
CDR3 protein: CASSERQGTSPLHF
CDR3 DNA: TGTGCCAGCAGTGAGAGACAGGGGACTTCACCCCTCCACTTT

clone size: .
J gene: TRBJ1-5
D gene: TRBD1
V gene: TRBV30
CDR3 protein: CAWNTGTGVGQPQHF
CDR3 DNA: TGTGCCTGGAATACCGGGACAGGGGTTGGTCAGCCCCAGCATTTT

clone size: many
J gene: TRBJ2-7
D gene: .
V gene: TRBV25-1
CDR3 protein: CASSEGQGRYEQYF
CDR3 DNA: TGTGCCAGCAGTGAAGGGCAGGGGCGCTACGAGCAGTACTTC

clone size: many
J gene: TRBJ2-1
D gene: TRBD2
V gene: TRBV7-2
CDR3 protein: CASSSFMGLAGGNEQFF
CDR3 DNA: TGTGCCAGCAGCTCATTCATGGGACTAGCGGGAGGCAATGAGCAGTTCTTC

clone size: .
J gene: TRBJ2-3
D gene: TRBD1
V gene: TRBV27
CDR3 protein: CASSSWTGSTDTQYF
CDR3 DNA: TGTGCCAGCAGTTCTTGGACAGGAAGCACAGATACGCAGTATTTT

clone size: many
J gene: TRBJ1-4
D gene: .
V gene: TRBV12-3/TRBV12-4
CDR3 protein: CASSDTGPSNEKLFF
CDR3 DNA: TGTGCCAGCAGTGATACCGGGCCTTCTAATGAAAAACTGTTTTTT

clone size: many
J gene: TRBJ2-3
D gene: TRBD1
V gene: TRBV9
CDR3 protein: CASSVTPGQGINTQYF
CDR3 DNA: TGTGCCAGCAGCGTAACCCCGGGACAGGGGATAAATACGCAGTATTTT

clone size: .
J gene: TRBJ1-1
D gene: .
V gene: TRBV19
CDR3 protein: CASSWGRGSDTEAFF
CDR3 DNA: TGTGCCAGTAGCTGGGGACGGGGGTCGGACACTGAAGCTTTCTTT

clone size: .
J gene: TRBJ2-1
D gene: .
V gene: TRBV7-9
CDR3 protein: CASSLVGPTEQFF
CDR3 DNA: TGTGCCAGCAGCTTAGTGGGACCCACTGAGCAGTTCTTC

clone size: .
J gene: TRBJ2-3
D gene: TRBD2
V gene: TRBV25-1
CDR3 protein: CASSEGLAGGRTDTQYF
CDR3 DNA: TGTGCCAGCAGTGAGGGACTAGCGGGGGGGAGGACAGATACGCAGTATTTT

clone size: .
J gene: TRBJ2-1
D gene: .
V gene: TRBV2
CDR3 protein: CASNRYQRDEQFF
CDR3 DNA: TGTGCCAGCAATCGGTACCAGAGGGATGAGCAGTTCTTC

clone size: .
J gene: TRBJ1-1
D gene: .
V gene: TRBV5-5
CDR3 protein: CASSSTPGNTEAFF
CDR3 DNA: TGTGCCAGCAGCTCGACACCCGGGAACACTGAAGCTTTCTTT

clone size: .
J gene: TRBJ1-1
D gene: .
V gene: TRBV20-1
CDR3 protein: CSARGGPDNANTEAFF
CDR3 DNA: TGCAGTGCTAGAGGAGGGCCGGACAACGCGAACACTGAAGCTTTCTTT

clone size: few
J gene: TRBJ1-2
D gene: TRBD1
V gene: TRBV6-1
CDR3 protein: CASTAGGLNYGYTF
CDR3 DNA: TGTGCCAGCACCGCAGGGGGTCTTAACTATGGCTACACCTTC

clone size: many
J gene: TRBJ2-7
D gene: .
V gene: TRBV4-2
CDR3 protein: CASSQDRGTGVYEQYF
CDR3 DNA: TGTGCCAGCAGCCAAGACCGGGGGACGGGAGTCTACGAGCAGTACTTC

clone size: .
J gene: TRBJ1-2
D gene: TRBD1
V gene: TRBV7-2
CDR3 protein: CASSSGQGRGYTF
CDR3 DNA: TGTGCCAGCAGCTCGGGACAGGGGAGAGGCTACACCTTC

clone size: many
J gene: TRBJ2-3
D gene: .
V gene: TRBV2
CDR3 protein: CASSQVTSGDTQYF
CDR3 DNA: TGTGCCAGCAGTCAGGTAACTTCGGGAGATACGCAGTATTTT

clone size: .
J gene: TRBJ2-1
D gene: .
V gene: TRBV4-1
CDR3 protein: CASSQDSSYNEQFF
CDR3 DNA: TGCGCCAGCAGCCAAGATTCCAGCTACAATGAGCAGTTCTTC

clone size: many
J gene: TRBJ2-5
D gene: .
V gene: TRBV9
CDR3 protein: CASSVSIRKTQYF
CDR3 DNA: TGTGCCAGCAGCGTATCCATACGGAAGACCCAGTACTTC

clone size: many
J gene: TRBJ2-3
D gene: .
V gene: TRBV6-1
CDR3 protein: CASSDTDTQYF
CDR3 DNA: TGTGCCAGCAGTGACACAGATACGCAGTATTTT

clone size: many
J gene: TRBJ1-5
D gene: TRBD1
V gene: TRBV20-1
CDR3 protein: CSARAPGQTHQPQHF
CDR3 DNA: TGCAGTGCTAGAGCCCCGGGACAGACTCATCAGCCCCAGCATTTT

clone size: many
J gene: TRBJ2-4
D gene: TRBD2
V gene: TRBV20-1
CDR3 protein: CSARDSAGVGYF
CDR3 DNA: TGCAGTGCTAGAGACTCAGCGGGGGTAGGATACTTC

clone size: many
J gene: TRBJ2-7
D gene: TRBD1
V gene: TRBV10-3
CDR3 protein: CAISEYGQGSYEQYF
CDR3 DNA: TGTGCCATCAGTGAGTACGGACAGGGGTCCTACGAGCAGTACTTC

clone size: few
J gene: TRBJ2-7
D gene: .
V gene: TRBV6-2/TRBV6-3
CDR3 protein: CASNIASAYEQYF
CDR3 DNA: TGTGCCAGCAACATTGCTAGCGCTTACGAGCAGTACTTC

clone size: many
J gene: TRBJ1-2
D gene: .
V gene: TRBV14
CDR3 protein: CASSPGIGVHGYTF
CDR3 DNA: TGTGCCAGCAGCCCGGGAATAGGGGTACATGGCTACACCTTC

clone size: .
J gene: TRBJ1-3
D gene: .
V gene: TRBV4-3
CDR3 protein: CASSRNQGSGNTIYF
CDR3 DNA: TGCGCCAGCAGCCGAAACCAGGGTTCTGGAAACACCATATATTTT

clone size: many
J gene: TRBJ1-3
D gene: .
V gene: TRBV5-6
CDR3 protein: CASSLWSGSSSGNTIYF
CDR3 DNA: TGTGCCAGCAGCTTGTGGTCAGGGTCCAGCTCTGGAAACACCATATATTTT

clone size: .
J gene: TRBJ2-2
D gene: .
V gene: TRBV4-3
CDR3 protein: CASSQDLEAGWDTGELFF
CDR3 DNA: TGCGCCAGCAGCCAAGATCTGGAGGCTGGGTGGGACACCGGGGAGCTGTTTTTT

clone size: few
J gene: TRBJ1-2
D gene: TRBD1
V gene: TRBV4-2
CDR3 protein: CASSQNLDREGYGYTF
CDR3 DNA: TGTGCCAGCAGCCAGAACCTTGACAGGGAGGGCTATGGCTACACCTTC

clone size: .
J gene: TRBJ2-1
D gene: TRBD2
V gene: TRBV12-3/TRBV12-4
CDR3 protein: CASSPIAGVHNEQFF
CDR3 DNA: TGTGCCAGCAGCCCCATAGCGGGGGTTCACAATGAGCAGTTCTTC

clone size: many
J gene: TRBJ2-4
D gene: TRBD2
V gene: TRBV5-1
CDR3 protein: CASSRTPGLAGQIAKNIQYF
CDR3 DNA: TGCGCCAGCAGCCGTACTCCGGGACTAGCGGGGCAAATAGCCAAAAACATTCAGTACTTC

clone size: .
J gene: TRBJ1-5
D gene: .
V gene: TRBV20-1
CDR3 protein: CSARDPYRNQPQHF
CDR3 DNA: TGCAGTGCTAGAGATCCCTACCGAAATCAGCCCCAGCATTTT

clone size: .
J gene: TRBJ2-7
D gene: .
V gene: TRBV3-1
CDR3 protein: CASSQEGRASSYEQYF
CDR3 DNA: TGTGCCAGCAGCCAAGAAGGCAGGGCGAGCTCCTACGAGCAGTACTTC

clone size: few
J gene: TRBJ1-1
D gene: TRBD1
V gene: TRBV5-1
CDR3 protein: CASSEQGAYTEAFF
CDR3 DNA: TGCGCCAGCAGCGAACAGGGGGCGTACACTGAAGCTTTCTTT

clone size: many
J gene: TRBJ2-1
D gene: .
V gene: TRBV6-6
CDR3 protein: CASSYDYNEQFF
CDR3 DNA: TGTGCCAGCAGCTACGACTACAATGAGCAGTTCTTC